This T cell receptor (beta chain) was documented in a study of blood T cell repertoires in COVID-19. Two negative PCRs, clearance, or symptom resolution had been documented for recovered Cohort 3 donors. Germline CDR1 and CDR2: SGHTA and FQGNSA. The CDR3 sequence is 15 residues long. V was pared by 1 base and J by 5 bases, with 14 bases between. Sequencing used immunoSEQ multiplex PCR; TCRdb keeps in-frame clones, though not all of them. The table includes some 350,000 clones, around 87% detected once. Sequenced material: PBMCs or T cells enriched from blood (not recorded which). This receptor was obtained from a woman aged 25 to 39 who had recovered from COVID-19. The chain recombines TRBV7-2 with TRBJ2-5; tentatively, D is TRBD2 (5 bases). CDR3 nucleotides: TGTGCCAGCAGCTTAGACGCGGGTCGTTGGGAGACCCAGTACTTC. This gives the protein CASSLDAGRWETQYF.